This T cell receptor beta chain comes out of a study of T cells in Graves' hyperthyroidism and ophthalmopathy. The study's findings and limits: A model of 13 V-J features distinguished ophthalmopathy from stable hyperthyroidism. Model predictions of ophthalmopathy came a median approximately 6.2 months before onset. Most clonotypes expanded in the thyroid (above 0.001) were also present in blood.

In making diagnoses, clinical symptoms, serum thyroxine and TRAb, thyroid ultrasound and orbital computed tomography were all used. From RNA transcripts, TCR beta CDR3 regions were amplified. The primer set for the first-round RT-PCR of the TCR CDR3 was HTBI. TCRdb reanalysed the multiplex PCR reads using MiXCR and keeps one entry per CDR3 protein. The sample records about 380,000 distinct CDR3 sequences, around 20% being singletons. Per germline, CDR1 SSHAT and CDR2 FNYEAQ (reference sequence). The CDR3 is 15 residues long. Many counts were recorded for this clonotype. Its matching antigen is unknown. The junction departs from the called germline gene at one end, perhaps through a read error.

This receptor was obtained from a man aged 18 to 29 with Graves' ophthalmopathy. The specimen sequenced was blood. The chain combines TRBV7-7 with TRBJ2-1; D possibly corresponds to TRBD1 (6 bases). The DNA for the CDR3 is TGTGCTAGCAGCTTAGCGTCTCACAGGGCCAATGAGCAGTTCTTC. Protein product: CASSLASHRANEQFF.